A single T cell receptor (beta chain) is shown here with its context. Profiling relied on immunoSEQ multiplex PCR, and the TCRdb table lists in-frame clones only, not all of them. The sample consists of approximately 170,000 clones, about four fifths of them appearing once. This sample was taken from a study of blood T cell repertoires in COVID-19. Study in general: Italy, Spain and the United States were the sources of the convalescent and acute COVID-19 samples. In each case, the material was cDNA or gDNA derived from T cells, B-cell-depleted T cells, or PBMCs.

Germline assignment: CDR1 SGHRS and CDR2 YFSETQ. The junction had 9 bases not matched to a gene; V was cut back by 0 bases and J by 6 bases. The CDR3 totals 16 residues. The receptor's source is a man in his sixties or seventies who had recovered from COVID-19. V gene TRBV5-1 combines with J gene TRBJ2-3; TRBD2 matches at 8 bases. Sequences were obtained from peripheral blood. The CDR3 here is CASSLVVAGGGDTQYF. The DNA of the CDR3 is TGCGCCAGCAGCTTGGTAGTTGCGGGAGGCGGGGATACGCAGTATTTT.